The rows below give T cell receptor beta chains drawn from one sample of a study of blood T cell repertoires in COVID-19. This table comes from immunoSEQ multiplex PCR, and its TCRdb copy is limited to in-frame clones, with some not included. The table records approximately 87,000 clones, 80% to 90% of them present only once. Sequenced material: peripheral blood. The receptors stem from a woman at least 80 years old with acute or convalescent COVID-19. CDR3s leave out the opening cysteine and the closing phenylalanine or tryptophan. A D gene is named only where the DNA matches it firmly.

v_gene	j_gene	d_gene	CDR3aa
TRBV11-3	TRBJ2-7	TRBD2	ASSLDTGLAGPY
TRBV9	TRBJ2-5	TRBD2	ASSVTSGGARLGETQY
TRBV3-1/TRBV3-2	TRBJ2-1	TRBD2	ASSQERGVGLF
TRBV27	TRBJ2-7	.	ASSSSRDSYPYEQY
TRBV6-1	TRBJ2-7	.	ASSEALQRYEQY
TRBV4-1	TRBJ1-5	.	ASSQDGGSLLLNQPQH
TRBV7-7	TRBJ2-3	TRBD2	ASSLADTAGEVNTDTQY
TRBV7-8	TRBJ1-5	TRBD1	ASSGGQKNQPQH
TRBV5-4	TRBJ2-7	TRBD2	ASSLTSGGRGSYEQY
TRBV7-8	TRBJ1-1	.	ASSLPVEGTEAF
TRBV5-6	TRBJ2-1	TRBD2	ASSLIGGGASYNEQF
TRBV5-4	TRBJ2-7	.	ASSLASRHPGA
TRBV5-6	TRBJ2-3	.	ASSLVSQVLTDTQY
TRBV7-3	TRBJ2-5	.	ASSPGDREETQY
TRBV6-1	TRBJ1-4	.	ASSEHKQGPEKLF
TRBV4-3	TRBJ1-4	TRBD1	ASSQGDRGGTNEKLF
TRBV23-1	TRBJ1-4	TRBD1	ASSPSGDRPLSGDEKLF
TRBV18	TRBJ1-3	.	ASSLESRMSGNTIY
TRBV29-1	TRBJ2-3	.	SVGGHGENAQY